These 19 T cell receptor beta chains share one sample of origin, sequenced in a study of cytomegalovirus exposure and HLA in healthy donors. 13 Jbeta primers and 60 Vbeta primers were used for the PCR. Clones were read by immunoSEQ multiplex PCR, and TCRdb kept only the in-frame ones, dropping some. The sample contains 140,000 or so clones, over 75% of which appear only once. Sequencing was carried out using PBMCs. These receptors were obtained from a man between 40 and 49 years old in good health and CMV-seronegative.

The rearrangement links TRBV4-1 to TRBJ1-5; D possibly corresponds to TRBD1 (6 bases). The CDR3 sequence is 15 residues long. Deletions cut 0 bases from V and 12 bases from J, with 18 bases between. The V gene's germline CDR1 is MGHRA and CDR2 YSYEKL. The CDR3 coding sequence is TGCGCCAGCAGCCAAGATCCGAGACTGCGGGGGCTCCAGCATTTT. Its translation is CASSQDPRLRGLQHF.

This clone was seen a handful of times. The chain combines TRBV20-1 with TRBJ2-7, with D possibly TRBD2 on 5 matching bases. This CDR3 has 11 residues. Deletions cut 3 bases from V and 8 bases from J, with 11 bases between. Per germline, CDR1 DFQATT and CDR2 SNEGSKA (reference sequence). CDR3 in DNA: TGCAGTGCTAGTCACCGGGAACAGCAGTACTTC. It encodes CSASHREQQYF.

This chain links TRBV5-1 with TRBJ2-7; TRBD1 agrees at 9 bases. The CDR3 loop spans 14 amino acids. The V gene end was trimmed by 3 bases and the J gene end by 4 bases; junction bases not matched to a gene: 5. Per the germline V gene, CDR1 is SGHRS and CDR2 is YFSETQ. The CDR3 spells CASSSTGQGYEQYF. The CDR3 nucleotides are TGCGCCAGCAGCTCCACGGGACAGGGATACGAGCAGTACTTC.

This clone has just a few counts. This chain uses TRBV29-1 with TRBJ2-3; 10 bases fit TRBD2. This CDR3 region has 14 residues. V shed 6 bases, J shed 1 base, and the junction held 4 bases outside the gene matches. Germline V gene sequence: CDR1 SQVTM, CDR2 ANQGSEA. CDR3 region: CSVVSGRRTDTQYF. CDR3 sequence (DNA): TGCAGCGTAGTTAGCGGGAGGCGCACAGATACGCAGTATTTT.

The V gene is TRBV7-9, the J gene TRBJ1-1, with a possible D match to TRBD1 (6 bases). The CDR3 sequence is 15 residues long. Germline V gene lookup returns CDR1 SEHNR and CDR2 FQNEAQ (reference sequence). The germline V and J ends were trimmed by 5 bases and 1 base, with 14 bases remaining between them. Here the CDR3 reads CASSRYAGANTEAFF. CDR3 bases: TGTGCCAGCAGCCGGTACGCAGGGGCGAACACTGAAGCTTTCTTT.

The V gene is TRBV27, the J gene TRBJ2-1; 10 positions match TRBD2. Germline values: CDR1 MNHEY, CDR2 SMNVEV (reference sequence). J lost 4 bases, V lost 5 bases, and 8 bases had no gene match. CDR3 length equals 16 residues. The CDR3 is CASSLTGTSVYNEQFF. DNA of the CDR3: TGTGCCAGCAGTCTCACCGGGACTAGCGTATACAATGAGCAGTTCTTC.

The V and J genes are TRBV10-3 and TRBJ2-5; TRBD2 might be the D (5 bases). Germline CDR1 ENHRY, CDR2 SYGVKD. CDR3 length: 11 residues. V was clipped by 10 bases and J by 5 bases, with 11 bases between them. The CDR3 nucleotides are TGTGCCACACGGAGAGGGGAGACCCAGTACTTC. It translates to CATRRGETQYF.

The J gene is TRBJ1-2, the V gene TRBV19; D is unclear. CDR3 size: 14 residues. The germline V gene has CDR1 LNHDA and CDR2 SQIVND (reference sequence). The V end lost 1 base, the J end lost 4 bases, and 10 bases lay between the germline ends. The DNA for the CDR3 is TGTGCCAGTAGTATAGGGGCGTCTGCCTATGGCTACACCTTC. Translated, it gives CASSIGASAYGYTF. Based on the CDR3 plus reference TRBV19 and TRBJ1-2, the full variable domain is DGGITQSPKYLFRKEGQNVTLSCEQNLNHDAMYWYRQDPGQGLRLIYYSQIVNDFQKGDIAEGYSVSREKKESFPLTVTSAQKNPTAFYLCASSIGASAYGYTFGSGTRLTVV.

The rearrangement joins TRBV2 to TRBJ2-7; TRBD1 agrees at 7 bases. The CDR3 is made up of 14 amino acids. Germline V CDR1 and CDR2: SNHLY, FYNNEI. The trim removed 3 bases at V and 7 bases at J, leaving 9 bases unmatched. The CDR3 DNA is TGTGCCAGCAGTGAGCCGGGACAGTATCAAGAGCAGTACTTC. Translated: CASSEPGQYQEQYF.

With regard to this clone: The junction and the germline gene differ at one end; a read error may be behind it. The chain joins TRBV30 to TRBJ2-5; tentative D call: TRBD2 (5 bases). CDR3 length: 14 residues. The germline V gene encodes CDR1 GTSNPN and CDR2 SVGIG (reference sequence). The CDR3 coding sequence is TGTGCCTGGAGCAAATCGGGATCTCGAGAGGCCCAGTACTTC. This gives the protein CAWSKSGSREAQYF.

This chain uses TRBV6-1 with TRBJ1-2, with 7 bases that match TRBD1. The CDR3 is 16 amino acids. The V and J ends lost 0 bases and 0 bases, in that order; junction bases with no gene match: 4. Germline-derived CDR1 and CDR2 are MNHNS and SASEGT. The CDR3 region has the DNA TGTGCCAGCAGTGAAGCGGGGGACAGCGCTAACTATGGCTACACCTTC. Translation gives CASSEAGDSANYGYTF.

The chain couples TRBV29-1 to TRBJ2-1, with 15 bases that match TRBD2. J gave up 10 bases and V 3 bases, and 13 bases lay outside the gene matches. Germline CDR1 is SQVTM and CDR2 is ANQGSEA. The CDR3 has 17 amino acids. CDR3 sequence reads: CSVDGWTSGRAGLEQFF. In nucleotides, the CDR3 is TGCAGCGTTGATGGCTGGACTAGCGGGAGGGCCGGGTTGGAGCAGTTCTTC.

The CDR3 region is CASSVVSEKAEAFF. The CDR3 DNA sequence: TGTGCCAGCAGCGTAGTCAGTGAAAAAGCTGAAGCTTTCTTT. This rearrangement joins TRBV9 to TRBJ1-1; D uncertain. Germline loops: CDR1 SGDLS, CDR2 YYNGEE. The CDR3 runs to 14 residues. V was trimmed by 0 bases and J by 6 bases, leaving 12 bases between them.

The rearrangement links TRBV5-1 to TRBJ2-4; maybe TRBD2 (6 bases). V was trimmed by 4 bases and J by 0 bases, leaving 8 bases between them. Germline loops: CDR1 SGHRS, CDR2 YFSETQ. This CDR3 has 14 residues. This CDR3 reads CASSPGVAKNIQYF. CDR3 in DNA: TGCGCCAGCAGCCCGGGGGTAGCCAAAAACATTCAGTACTTC.

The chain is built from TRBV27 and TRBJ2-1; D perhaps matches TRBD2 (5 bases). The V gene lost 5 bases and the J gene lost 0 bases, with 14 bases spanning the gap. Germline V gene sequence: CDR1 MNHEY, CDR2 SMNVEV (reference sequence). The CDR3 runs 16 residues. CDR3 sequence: CASSVDYASSYNEQFF. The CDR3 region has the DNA TGTGCCAGCAGTGTTGACTACGCCAGCTCCTACAATGAGCAGTTCTTC.

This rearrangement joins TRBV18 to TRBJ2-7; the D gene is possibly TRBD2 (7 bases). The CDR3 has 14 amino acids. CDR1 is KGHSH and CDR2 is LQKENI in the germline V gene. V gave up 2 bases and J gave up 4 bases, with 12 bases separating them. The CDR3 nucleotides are TGTGCCAGCTCACCAGGGGGGGGCTGGTACGAGCAGTACTTC. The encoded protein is CASSPGGGWYEQYF.

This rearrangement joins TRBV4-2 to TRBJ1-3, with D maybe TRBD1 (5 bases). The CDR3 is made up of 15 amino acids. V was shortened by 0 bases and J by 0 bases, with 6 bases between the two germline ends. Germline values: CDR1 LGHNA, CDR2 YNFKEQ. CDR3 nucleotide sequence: TGTGCCAGCAGCCAAGACAGGGTCTCTGGAAACACCATATATTTT. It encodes CASSQDRVSGNTIYF.

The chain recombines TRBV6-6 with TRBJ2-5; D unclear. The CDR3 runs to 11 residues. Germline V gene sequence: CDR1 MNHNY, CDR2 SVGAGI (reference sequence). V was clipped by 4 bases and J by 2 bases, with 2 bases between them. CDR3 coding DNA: TGTGCCAGCAGTTCACAAGAGACCCAGTACTTC. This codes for CASSSQETQYF.

The CDR3 bases are TGCAGCGTTGAAGGTCCAACAGGGTCTAACTCCTACGAGCAGTACTTC. Translated: CSVEGPTGSNSYEQYF. V gene TRBV29-1 combines with J gene TRBJ2-7, with D maybe TRBD1 (6 bases). V dropped 1 base and J dropped 0 bases, with 16 bases sitting between them. CDR3 size: 16 residues. CDR1 is SQVTM, CDR2 ANQGSEA, per germline.